This T cell receptor (beta chain) was recovered during a study of cytomegalovirus exposure and HLA in healthy donors. Looking at the study overall: Earlier, some 200 million T cells were analyzed, and some 120 million unique TCR beta sequences were found among them.

The CDR3 totals 16 residues. V was trimmed by 5 bases and J by 6 bases, leaving 19 bases between them. The germline gives CDR1 SGHTA, CDR2 FQGTGA. General observations from the study: CMV serostatus stood as the only immune exposure information on hand.

This PCR relied on a set of 60 Vbeta primers and 13 Jbeta primers. The assay was immunoSEQ multiplex PCR, and TCRdb's table has in-frame clones only and misses some. This sample has 150,000 to 200,000 clones, with about four fifths found just once. Points on this clone: Its antigen is still unknown.

The source of this sequence is a man in his fifties in good health and CMV-seropositive. The chain carries TRBV7-3 and TRBJ2-2; possible D gene TRBD2, 6 bases. The source material was PBMCs. Here the CDR3 DNA reads TGTGCCAGCAGCGGGGGGTGGAGGGAGGCCCCCGGGGAGCTGTTTTTT. Its translation is CASSGGWREAPGELFF.